This is a list of T cell receptor beta chains from one sample in a study of T cells in Graves' hyperthyroidism and ophthalmopathy. TCRdb recomputed calls from the multiplex PCR reads with MiXCR, one row per CDR3 protein. This sample has around 350,000 distinct CDR3 sequences, with about a sixth found just once. Sequenced: blood. The receptors come from a woman aged 30 to 39 with Graves' hyperthyroidism that later progressed to Graves' ophthalmopathy. Each CDR3 is given with its conserved first and last residue. A D gene is named only where the DNA matches it firmly. The size field is filled for only some rows; it gives once, few, many or a size class.

V	size	D	J	CDR3	DNA
TRBV28	many	NA	TRBJ2-3	CASSPITERQDTQYF	TGTGCCAGCAGCCCGATAACAGAAAGGCAAGATACGCAGTATTTT
TRBV6-1	many	TRBD2	TRBJ2-7	CASSLGLASHEQYF	TGTGCCAGCAGCCTGGGACTAGCGTCCCACGAGCAGTACTTC
TRBV30	many	TRBD1	TRBJ1-2	CAWRRTGGGGYTF	TGTGCCTGGAGAAGAACAGGGGGAGGTGGCTACACCTTC
TRBV4-1	few	NA	TRBJ2-7	CASSQEGPGYEQYF	TGCGCCAGCAGCCAAGAGGGCCCAGGGTACGAGCAGTACTTC
TRBV30	many	NA	TRBJ2-1	CAWSWGTIGYNEQFF	TGTGCCTGGAGTTGGGGGACGATCGGATACAATGAGCAGTTCTTC
TRBV20-1	many	TRBD1	TRBJ2-5	CSAIKPGQRIRETQYF	TGCAGTGCTATAAAGCCGGGACAGCGAATCAGAGAGACCCAGTACTTC
TRBV7-2	many	TRBD2	TRBJ2-5	CASSFGAGGLRETQYF	TGTGCCAGCAGCTTCGGAGCGGGGGGGCTTCGGGAGACCCAGTACTTC
TRBV4-1	NA	NA	TRBJ2-1	CASSQARSSYNEQFF	TGCGCCAGCAGCCAAGCGAGGAGCTCCTACAATGAGCAGTTCTTC
TRBV20-1	NA	TRBD2	TRBJ2-3	CSARLRGLGGLTVTDTQYF	TGCAGTGCTAGACTTCGCGGACTAGGAGGTCTGACCGTAACAGATACGCAGTATTTT
TRBV18	many	TRBD2	TRBJ2-7	CASSPDRLAGEQYF	TGTGCCAGCTCACCAGACCGACTAGCTGGGGAGCAGTACTTC
TRBV20-1	NA	TRBD1	TRBJ2-7	CSASPDRGLVDEQYF	TGCAGTGCATCGCCGGACAGGGGGCTCGTCGACGAGCAGTACTTC
TRBV29-1	many	TRBD2	TRBJ2-7	CSVGLAGSYEQYF	TGCAGCGTGGGACTAGCGGGATCCTACGAGCAGTACTTC
TRBV7-8	NA	TRBD2	TRBJ2-1	CAIQPREAYNEQFF	TGTGCCATCCAACCCCGGGAGGCCTACAATGAGCAGTTCTTC
TRBV19	NA	TRBD1	TRBJ2-1	CASRTGISTTYNEQFF	TGTGCCAGTCGGACAGGTATCTCTACAACCTACAATGAGCAGTTCTTC
TRBV9	NA	NA	TRBJ1-1	CASSPRDRRTEAFF	TGTGCCAGCAGCCCACGCGACAGACGCACTGAAGCTTTCTTT
TRBV5-1	few	NA	TRBJ2-7	CASSPPRGGEQYF	TGCGCCAGCAGCCCCCCCCGCGGAGGCGAGCAGTACTTC
TRBV7-8	many	NA	TRBJ1-1	CATSKVGSGNTEAFF	TGTGCCACCTCCAAAGTAGGGTCAGGGAACACTGAAGCTTTCTTT
TRBV27	many	TRBD1	TRBJ1-6	CASSPQGYNSPLHF	TGTGCCAGCAGTCCACAGGGGTATAATTCACCCCTCCACTTT
TRBV2	many	TRBD1	TRBJ1-5	CASSERTGDDQPQHF	TGTGCCAGCAGTGAGCGGACAGGAGATGATCAGCCCCAGCATTTT
TRBV28	many	NA	TRBJ1-1	CASSLLSAGGGRAFF	TGTGCCAGCAGTTTATTGTCGGCTGGGGGAGGAAGGGCTTTCTTT
TRBV7-9	many	NA	TRBJ2-7	CASSDGLGVSYEQYF	TGTGCCAGCAGCGACGGACTGGGAGTCTCCTACGAGCAGTACTTC
TRBV7-2	NA	TRBD2	TRBJ2-1	CASSLGTSAISYNEQFF	TGTGCCAGCAGCTTGGGGACTAGCGCCATCTCCTACAATGAGCAGTTCTTC